The 18 T cell receptor beta chains listed next were all sequenced from one sample in a study of cytomegalovirus exposure and HLA in healthy donors. Primers included in the PCR were 60 Vbeta and 13 Jbeta primers. TCRdb's table, derived via immunoSEQ multiplex PCR, lists solely in-frame clones and lacks some. The table lists about 120,000 clones, approximately 70% of them singletons. The source material was PBMCs. These receptors all come from a man younger than 30 in good health and CMV-seronegative.

The chain recombines TRBV7-2 with TRBJ2-3, with 9 positions matching TRBD1. CDR1 and CDR2 from the germline V gene are SGHTA and FQGNSA. Losses at the gene ends were 7 bases for V and 3 bases for J; bases not matched to a gene: 8. This CDR3 has 15 amino acids. The CDR3 reads CASNLQGARTDTQYF. Written as DNA, the CDR3 is TGTGCCAGCAACCTACAGGGGGCTAGGACAGATACGCAGTATTTT.

The genes are TRBV30 and TRBJ1-4; D is unresolved. Germline V gene data show CDR1 as GTSNPN and CDR2 as SVGIG (reference sequence). Trimming left V 4 bases short and J 10 bases short, with 22 bases between. CDR3 length: 15 amino acids. CDR3 protein: CAWMVYGPNRGKLFF. The CDR3 DNA follows: TGTGCCTGGATGGTGTATGGCCCGAATCGAGGAAAACTGTTTTTT. The full variable domain, rest sourced from reference TRBV30 and TRBJ1-4, is SQTIHQWPATLVQPVGSPLSLECTVEGTSNPNLYWYRQAAGRGLQLLFYSVGIGQISSEVPQNLSASRPQDRQFILSSKKLLLSDSGFYLCAWMVYGPNRGKLFFGSGTQLSVL.

This chain uses TRBV6-5 with TRBJ2-1; D gene unclear. The CDR3 spans 13 residues. V was trimmed by 6 bases and J by 1 base, leaving 7 bases between them. Germline V gene data show CDR1 as MNHEY and CDR2 as SVGAGI. CDR3 amino acids: CASSPTSYNEQFF. The CDR3 nucleotides are TGTGCCAGCAGCCCCACATCCTACAATGAGCAGTTCTTC.

The chain is built from TRBV7-9 and TRBJ1-2, with 7 bases aligning to TRBD1. Trimming took 5 bases from V and 5 from J; bases not matched to a gene: 5. The CDR3 runs 13 residues. Germline CDR1 and CDR2: SEHNR and FQNEAQ (reference sequence). The CDR3 nucleotides are TGTGCCAGCAGCCCTGGGACAGTTTATGGCTACACCTTC. It is translated as CASSPGTVYGYTF.

This sequence joins TRBV5-1 and TRBJ1-1, with D maybe TRBD1 (6 bases). CDR1 and CDR2 from the germline V gene are SGHRS and YFSETQ. This CDR3 has 16 amino acids. Trimming left V 1 base short and J 5 bases short, with 18 bases between. Here the CDR3 DNA reads TGCGCCAGCAGCTTGTTTCGGGGGGCTGAAGATACTGAAGCTTTCTTT. Protein product: CASSLFRGAEDTEAFF.

The V gene is TRBV21-1, the J gene TRBJ2-7; the table's D call of TRBD1 was not tested on the DNA. TRBV21-1 is an annotated pseudogene. CDR3 size: 17 residues. For the CDR3, the DNA is TGTGCCAGCACATGGACAGGGGCCGCCCAATACCACTACGAGCAGTACTTC. This gives the protein CASTWTGAAQYHYEQYF.

The genes are TRBV5-5 and TRBJ1-1; 10 bases map to TRBD1. This CDR3 is 15 amino acids long. The germline gives CDR1 SGHKS, CDR2 YYEKEE (reference sequence). The junction had 5 bases not matched to a gene; V was cut back by 1 base and J by 5 bases. The CDR3 loop reads CASSLTGQGITEAFF. The CDR3, as DNA: TGTGCCAGCAGCTTGACGGGACAGGGGATTACTGAAGCTTTCTTT.

The chain combines TRBV2 with TRBJ2-7; 12 bases are a match to TRBD2. The CDR3 runs 13 residues. Per germline, CDR1 SNHLY and CDR2 FYNNEI. V lost 9 bases to trimming and J lost 4 bases; unmatched junction nucleotides: 4. CDR3 region: CASQTSGGYEQYF. The CDR3 DNA reads TGTGCCAGTCAGACTAGCGGGGGATACGAGCAGTACTTC.

This rearrangement joins TRBV25-1 to TRBJ1-1; D is unclear. Deletions cut 3 bases from V and 8 bases from J, with 13 bases between. This CDR3 has 13 amino acids. Per the germline V gene, CDR1 is MGHDK and CDR2 is SYGVNS. CDR3 coding DNA: TGTGCCAGCAGTGATCCGCCTCGGGTGGAAGCTTTCTTT. This gives the protein CASSDPPRVEAFF.

This clone was counted only a few times. Germline is not matched at one junction end, which may reflect a read error. This chain uses TRBV29-1 with TRBJ2-1; 10 bases line up with TRBD2. CDR1 and CDR2 from the germline V gene are SQVTM and ANQGSEA. The CDR3 is made up of 13 amino acids. This CDR3 reads CSVGTSGYSEQFF. In DNA, the CDR3 is TGCAGCGTTGGGACTAGCGGTTACAGTGAGCAGTTCTTC.

CDR3 amino acids: CASSLAEGLAGAYNEQFF. The DNA of the CDR3 is TGTGCCAGCAGCTTAGCCGAAGGACTAGCGGGAGCCTACAATGAGCAGTTCTTC. The V call is TRBV7-9, the J call TRBJ2-1, with 13 positions matching TRBD2. Germline lookup yields CDR1 SEHNR and CDR2 FQNEAQ (reference sequence). The V gene end was trimmed by 0 bases and the J gene end by 2 bases; junction bases not matched to a gene: 4. The CDR3 consists of 18 residues.

This chain connects TRBV7-9 to TRBJ2-7; 8 positions agree with TRBD2. The junction had 13 bases not matched to a gene; V was cut back by 4 bases and J by 2 bases. The CDR3 length is 17 residues. The germline gives CDR1 SEHNR, CDR2 FQNEAQ (reference sequence). DNA for the CDR3: TGTGCCAGCAGCTCACGCTCTCCCGGGGGGGGACCCTACGAGCAGTACTTC. This translates into CASSSRSPGGGPYEQYF.

V is TRBV28 and J is TRBJ1-1; D is possibly TRBD1 (6 bases). Per germline, CDR1 MDHEN and CDR2 SYDVKM. This CDR3 is 14 amino acids long. V gave up 8 bases and J gave up 5 bases, with 18 bases separating them. CDR3 sequence (DNA): TGTGCCAGCCGAATGACAGGTATAGGGACTGAAGCTTTCTTT. This sequence encodes CASRMTGIGTEAFF.

V usage is TRBV29-1 and J usage is TRBJ2-1; D is unclear. CDR1 is SQVTM, CDR2 ANQGSEA, per germline. V dropped 0 bases and J dropped 5 bases, with 8 bases sitting between them. This CDR3 contains 13 residues. The CDR3 here is CSVEDARNNEQFF. The CDR3 region has the DNA TGCAGCGTTGAAGATGCGAGAAACAATGAGCAGTTCTTC.

J is TRBJ2-7 and V is TRBV14; weak D call: TRBD1 (6 bases). In germline, CDR1 is SGHDN, CDR2 FVKESK. This CDR3 comprises 13 residues. V lost 1 base to trimming and J lost 6 bases, with 10 bases between them. In DNA, the CDR3 is TGTGCCAGCAGCCAAGTAGCGACAGGCGAGCAGTACTTC. It translates to CASSQVATGEQYF. Drawing the rest from reference TRBV14 and TRBJ2-7, the complete variable domain is EAGVTQFPSHSVIEKGQTVTLRCDPISGHDNLYWYRRVMGKEIKFLLHFVKESKQDESGMPNNRFLAERTGGTYSTLKVQPAELEDSGVYFCASSQVATGEQYFGPGTRLTVT.

This chain links TRBV5-4 with TRBJ2-3; D is unclear. CDR1 and CDR2 (germline): SGHNT, YYREEE (reference sequence). This CDR3 spans 13 amino acids. Trimming took 0 bases from V and 5 from J, leaving 7 bases between them. The CDR3 bases are TGTGCCAGCAGCTTGGGGCCTGGAGATACGCAGTATTTT. This translates into CASSLGPGDTQYF.

This clone was counted between two and nine times. The rearrangement joins TRBV5-1 to TRBJ1-1; no reliable D call. The CDR3 runs to 14 residues. The V end was cut by 0 bases, the J end by 11 bases, with 17 bases between. Germline values: CDR1 SGHRS, CDR2 YFSETQ. In nucleotides, the CDR3 is TGCGCCAGCAGCTTGGAAAGGCGTAGAGGGAAGGCTTTCTTT. As protein: CASSLERRRGKAFF.

The chain joins TRBV6-1 to TRBJ1-1, with TRBD1 matching 7 bases. From germline, CDR1 is MNHNS and CDR2 SASEGT. Trimming cost V 1 base and J 0 bases; bases outside gene matches: 8. The CDR3 runs to 17 residues. The CDR3 sequence: CASSEGQGWELNTEAFF. DNA of the CDR3: TGTGCCAGCAGTGAAGGACAGGGTTGGGAATTGAACACTGAAGCTTTCTTT.